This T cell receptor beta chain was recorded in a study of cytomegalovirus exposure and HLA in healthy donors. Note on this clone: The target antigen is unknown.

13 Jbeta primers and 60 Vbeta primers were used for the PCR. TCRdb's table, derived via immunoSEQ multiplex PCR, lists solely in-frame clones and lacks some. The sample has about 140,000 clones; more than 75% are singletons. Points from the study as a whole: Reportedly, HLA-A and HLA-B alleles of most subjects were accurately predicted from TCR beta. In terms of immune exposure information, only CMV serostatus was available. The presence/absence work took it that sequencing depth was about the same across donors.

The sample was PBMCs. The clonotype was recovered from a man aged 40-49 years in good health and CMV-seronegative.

The CDR3 nucleotides read TGCGCCAGCAGCTTATACGGACAGGGGGGCTCCTACGAGCAGTACTTC. Translating it yields CASSLYGQGGSYEQYF. V gene TRBV5-1 combines with J gene TRBJ2-7; 10 bases match TRBD1. CDR1 SGHRS and CDR2 YFSETQ come from the germline V gene. This CDR3 contains 16 residues. The V gene end was trimmed by 2 bases and the J gene end by 0 bases; junction bases not matched to a gene: 5. The full variable domain, with the rest looked up from reference TRBV5-1 and TRBJ2-7, is KAGVTQTPRYLIKTRGQQVTLSCSPISGHRSVSWYQQTPGQGLQFLFEYFSETQRNKGNFPGRFSGRQFSNSRSEMNVSTLELGDSALYLCASSLYGQGGSYEQYFGPGTRLTVT.